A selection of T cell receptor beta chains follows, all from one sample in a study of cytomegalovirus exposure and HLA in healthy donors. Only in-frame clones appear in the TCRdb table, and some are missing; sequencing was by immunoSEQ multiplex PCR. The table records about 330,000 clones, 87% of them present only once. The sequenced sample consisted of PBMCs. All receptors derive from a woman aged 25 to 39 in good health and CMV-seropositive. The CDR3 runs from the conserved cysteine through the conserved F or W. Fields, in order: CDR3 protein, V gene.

cdr3_aa: CAWSPTQSTDTQYF
v_call: TRBV30

cdr3_aa: CACSPGQNHYEQYF
v_call: TRBV30

cdr3_aa: CASSLGRQGNQPQHF
v_call: TRBV7-8

cdr3_aa: CASSLVFGRNEQFF
v_call: TRBV13

cdr3_aa: CATSRAPSGNQPQHF
v_call: TRBV15

cdr3_aa: CASGRGHGRLQLGQETQYF
v_call: TRBV27

cdr3_aa: CASSPPGRYEQYF
v_call: TRBV18

cdr3_aa: CASTTGQGNRAGELFF
v_call: TRBV28

cdr3_aa: CASSLIRTGNTEAFF
v_call: TRBV27

cdr3_aa: CASSFGSANYGYTF
v_call: TRBV27

cdr3_aa: CASRREREVQYF
v_call: TRBV13

cdr3_aa: CASSVATIAYEQYF
v_call: TRBV9

cdr3_aa: CASSPGLDGNTQYF
v_call: TRBV4-2

cdr3_aa: CASSEAGVGRNQPQHF
v_call: TRBV2

cdr3_aa: CSANLGEGYTF
v_call: TRBV20-1

cdr3_aa: CASEGQGVNQPQHF
v_call: TRBV6-6

cdr3_aa: CASSFTYQRGLYF
v_call: TRBV5-6

cdr3_aa: CASSIRGNQPQHF
v_call: TRBV19

cdr3_aa: CASRSVHEQYF
v_call: TRBV27

cdr3_aa: CASRETGWSSYNEQFF
v_call: TRBV28

cdr3_aa: CASSLQGGDTQYF
v_call: TRBV5-4

cdr3_aa: CASSEQSLAKNIQYF
v_call: TRBV6-1

cdr3_aa: CASSSYPGTGAF
v_call: TRBV11-2

cdr3_aa: CATSREQPGLSTYNEQFF
v_call: TRBV15

cdr3_aa: CASSFGQGDYGYTF
v_call: TRBV28

cdr3_aa: CASSSRGVSGNTIYF
v_call: TRBV5-1

cdr3_aa: CASSPSPGTGIGRSGHKLFF
v_call: TRBV9